This T cell receptor (beta chain) was obtained from a study of shared clonotypes between healthy human individuals. All the donors were Caucasian adults who lived in Nashville, Tennessee. The assay was carried out at the deep level. The assay was immunoSEQ multiplex PCR, and TCRdb's table has in-frame clones only and misses some. The repertoire holds around 530,000 clones, with around 81% as singletons. Material: PBMCs. The sequence was collected from a woman aged 40 to 50 in good health. Some clones in this sample may be carry-over from other donors' samples.

CDR3 sequence: CASSEYAGLAQYF. The CDR3 DNA follows: TGTGCCAGCAGTGAATATGCAGGCCTGGCGCAGTATTTT. This chain links TRBV25-1 with TRBJ2-3; unclear D gene. The length of the CDR3 is 13 residues. Germline V gene lookup returns CDR1 MGHDK and CDR2 SYGVNS. With 0 bases removed from V and 10 bases from J, the gap between germline ends came to 11 bases.